This T cell receptor beta chain is drawn from a study of shared clonotypes between healthy human individuals. V was shortened by 7 bases and J by 7 bases, with 18 bases between the two germline ends. CDR1 is SGHAT and CDR2 is FQDESV in the germline V gene (reference sequence). The length of the CDR3 is 14 residues. The assay was immunoSEQ multiplex PCR, and TCRdb's table has in-frame clones only and misses some. The table shows about 2.3 million clones, with about 92% occurring only once. This chain joins TRBV11-1 and TRBJ2-3; D uncertain. The source material was naive CD4+ T cells from PBMCs. Subset specified: CD45RA+ positively selected. This TCR was sampled from a man younger than 35 in good health. Some clones in this sample may be carry-over from other donors' samples. CDR3 sequence: CASTPAPARNTQYF. The CDR3 DNA reads TGTGCCAGCACCCCAGCCCCGGCGAGGAATACGCAGTATTTT.